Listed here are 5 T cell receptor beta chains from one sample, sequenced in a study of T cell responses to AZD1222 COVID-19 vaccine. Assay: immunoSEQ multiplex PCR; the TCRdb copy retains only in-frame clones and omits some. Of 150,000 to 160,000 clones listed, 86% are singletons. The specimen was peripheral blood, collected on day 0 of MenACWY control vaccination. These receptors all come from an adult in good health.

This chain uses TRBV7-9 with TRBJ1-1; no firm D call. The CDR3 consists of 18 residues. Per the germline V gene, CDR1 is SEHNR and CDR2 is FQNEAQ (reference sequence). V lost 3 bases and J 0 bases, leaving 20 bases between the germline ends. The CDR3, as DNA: TGTGCCAGCAGCTTCCTTGGTAGGGCACGCCGATTGAACACTGAAGCTTTCTTT. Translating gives CASSFLGRARRLNTEAFF.

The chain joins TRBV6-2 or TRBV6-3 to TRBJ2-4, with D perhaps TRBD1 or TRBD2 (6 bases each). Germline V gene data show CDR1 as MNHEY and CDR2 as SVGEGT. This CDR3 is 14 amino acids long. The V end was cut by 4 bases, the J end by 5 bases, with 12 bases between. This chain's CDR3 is CASSSRDTQNIQYF. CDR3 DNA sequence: TGTGCCAGCAGTTCGCGGGACACCCAAAACATTCAGTACTTC.

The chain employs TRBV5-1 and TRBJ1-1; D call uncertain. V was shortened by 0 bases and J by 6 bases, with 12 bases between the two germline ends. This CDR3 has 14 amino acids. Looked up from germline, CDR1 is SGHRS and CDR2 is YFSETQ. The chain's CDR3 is CASSLDGSSAEAFF. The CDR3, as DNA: TGCGCCAGCAGCTTGGATGGGAGCAGCGCTGAAGCTTTCTTT.

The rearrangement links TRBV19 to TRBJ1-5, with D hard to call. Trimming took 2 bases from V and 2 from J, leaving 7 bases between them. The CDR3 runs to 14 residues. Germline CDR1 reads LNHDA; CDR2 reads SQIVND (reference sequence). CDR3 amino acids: CASSIRLGNQPQHF. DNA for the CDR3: TGTGCCAGTAGTATAAGATTAGGCAATCAGCCCCAGCATTTT.

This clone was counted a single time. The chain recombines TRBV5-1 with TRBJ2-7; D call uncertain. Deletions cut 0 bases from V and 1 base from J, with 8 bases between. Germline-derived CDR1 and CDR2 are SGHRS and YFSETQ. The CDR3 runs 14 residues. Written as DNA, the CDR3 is TGCGCCAGCAGCTTGGGGCTGGGTTCCTACGAGCAGTACGTC. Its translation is CASSLGLGSYEQYV.